This TCR beta chain was sequenced in a study of OX40 agonist ivuxolimab in advanced cancers. The CDR3 covers 16 residues. V lost 4 bases, J lost 1 base, and 16 bases lay in between. Germline CDR1 MNHNY, CDR2 SVGAGI (reference sequence). The assay was immunoSEQ multiplex PCR, and TCRdb's table has in-frame clones only and misses some. The profile shows about 62,000 clones, 75% to 85% of them singletons. Excluded were patients having autoimmune disease history or systemic immunosuppression. The sample consisted of CD4+ or CD8+ T cells sorted from blood, taken in a trial of the OX40 agonist ivuxolimab. V usage is TRBV6-6 and J usage is TRBJ2-5; D possibly corresponds to TRBD1 (6 bases). The sequence was obtained from an adult with an advanced solid tumor such as melanoma, head and neck, liver or kidney cancer. The DNA of the CDR3 is TGTGCCAGCAGTTTGGGGACCCGGGACACCCAAGAGACCCAGTACTTC. Its protein product is CASSLGTRDTQETQYF.